This TCR beta chain was identified during a study of CD8+CD57+ T cells in acquired aplastic anemia. The overall study: Recorded DNA amounts for sorted CD4+ and CD8+ cells had an average of approximately 3.2 ug.

CD8+CD57+ cell expansion, shown by flow cytometry, had occurred in the patients selected for sequencing. Every patient was diagnosed with severe acquired aplastic anemia. The CDR3 totals 12 residues. V lost 5 bases and J lost 9; bases outside the gene matches: 4. The germline gives CDR1 SGHTA, CDR2 FQGTGA. Researchers used genomic DNA as the template to profile TCR beta VDJ and CDR3. TCRdb fed the reads into MiXCR, producing one record per CDR3 protein. The sample contains some 160,000 distinct CDR3 sequences, less than 60% of which appear only once. General observations from the study: In CD8+ cells, Simpson's diversity showed no significant difference between patients and controls. The study identified 25 to 30 CD8+ CDR3 sequences shared by patients and controls.

This clonotype was recorded many times. Antigen: not known. Sequencing was carried out using sorted CD4+, CD8+, or CD8+CD57+ T cells (not recorded which) from PBMCs. This TCR was sampled from a human donor with aplastic anemia. The gene calls are TRBV7-3 and TRBJ2-1; TRBD2 agrees at 7 bases. The CDR3 protein is CASSRLAGEQFF. The CDR3, as DNA: TGTGCCAGCAGCAGACTAGCTGGTGAGCAGTTCTTC.